Sequencing of this T cell receptor beta chain was carried out in a study of Ad26.COV2.S vaccination and SARS-CoV-2 variants. Treatment meaning: 15 to 20 received Ad26.COV2.S at low or high dose, single or two shots; about 5 received placebo; per-sample allocation not given. Specimens were obtained on day 63 following the first vaccine or placebo injection. Germline CDR1 DFQATT, CDR2 SNEGSKA (reference sequence). The CDR3 length is 11 residues. Between the trimmed V and J ends, which lost 3 bases and 6 bases, there was a span of 8 bases. The protocol was immunoSEQ multiplex PCR, while the TCRdb copy is restricted to in-frame clones and leaves out a portion. This sample has some 290,000 clones, with just over 85% found just once.

Specimen: peripheral blood, collected in a trial of Ad26.COV2.S vaccine versus placebo. The TCR was taken from a person aged 18-60 years who received the Ad26.COV2.S COVID-19 vaccine or a placebo. The gene calls are TRBV20-1 and TRBJ1-2; D is unclear. CDR3 residues: CSARRTDGYTF. The CDR3 nucleotides are TGCAGTGCTAGGAGGACCGATGGCTACACCTTC.